Below are 7 T cell receptor beta chains sequenced from a single sample in a study of shared clonotypes between healthy human individuals. Sequencing was performed with immunoSEQ multiplex PCR; in TCRdb, only in-frame clones are kept and a portion is missing. Of millions of clones in the sample, roughly 92% were seen once. Sequencing was performed on naive CD4+ T cells sorted from blood. The subset: CD45RA+ positively selected. The receptors originated from a man aged 18 to 29 in good health.

The CDR3: CASSPEPGLRREKLFF. CDR3 sequence (DNA): TGTGCCAGCAGCCCCGAACCGGGGCTTAGGAGGGAAAAACTGTTTTTT. The rearrangement links TRBV7-2 to TRBJ1-4, with D perhaps matching TRBD1 (5 bases). V lost 5 bases to trimming and J lost 8 bases, with 21 bases between them. Germline values: CDR1 SGHTA, CDR2 FQGNSA. The CDR3 runs to 16 residues. Looking up the rest from reference TRBV7-2 and TRBJ1-4 gives the full variable domain: GAGVSQSPSNKVTEKGKDVELRCDPISGHTALYWYRQSLGQGLEFLIYFQGNSAPDKSGLPSDRFSAERTGGSVSTLTIQRTQQEDSAVYLCASSPEPGLRREKLFFGSGTQLSVL.

The chain combines TRBV9 with TRBJ1-6; D is perhaps TRBD1 (5 bases). The CDR3 loop spans 14 amino acids. Germline assignment: CDR1 SGDLS and CDR2 YYNGEE. Between the trimmed V and J ends, which lost 0 bases and 7 bases, there was a span of 8 bases. Here the CDR3 DNA reads TGTGCCAGCAGCGTAGGGGACCTGAATTCACCCCTCCACTTT. Its protein product is CASSVGDLNSPLHF.

This CDR3 is CASSLEAWLYEQYF. The CDR3 DNA sequence: TGTGCCAGCAGCTTAGAGGCCTGGTTATACGAGCAGTACTTC. J is TRBJ2-7 and V is TRBV7-3; no clear D gene. The V and J ends lost 2 bases and 4 bases respectively, with 12 bases between them. Germline lookup yields CDR1 SGHTA and CDR2 FQGTGA. There are 14 residues in the CDR3.

The chain links TRBV4-3 to TRBJ2-1; TRBD1 or TRBD2 may be the D gene (6 bases each). The CDR3 is 16 amino acids. Trimming removed 0 bases from V and 7 bases from J, with 16 bases in between. Germline V gene sequence: CDR1 LGHNA, CDR2 YSLEER. CDR3 nucleotide sequence: TGCGCCAGCAGCCAAGATCCCGGGGGCGCTAGGAATGAGCAGTTCTTC. Translation gives CASSQDPGGARNEQFF.

V usage is TRBV6-5 and J usage is TRBJ2-7; TRBD2 aligns across 7 bases. The CDR3 length is 13 residues. The ends lost 5 bases at V and 4 bases at J; junction bases unmatched: 5. Germline lookup yields CDR1 MNHEY and CDR2 SVGAGI. The CDR3 sequence: CASSEAGRYEQYF. The CDR3 region has the DNA TGTGCCAGCAGTGAAGCGGGAAGATACGAGCAGTACTTC.

This chain connects TRBV5-4 to TRBJ2-1; 14 bases line up with TRBD2. Unmatched junction bases numbered 2, after V lost 0 bases and J lost 3 bases. Looked up from germline, CDR1 is SGHNT and CDR2 is YYREEE (reference sequence). The CDR3 is 17 amino acids. The CDR3 here is CASSLGTSGRSYNEQFF. DNA for the CDR3: TGTGCCAGCAGCTTGGGGACTAGCGGGAGGAGCTACAATGAGCAGTTCTTC.

On this clone: Within the sample, other DNA sequences also encode this same CDR3. The chain joins TRBV10-3 to TRBJ1-4; D remains ambiguous. The CDR3 is 11 residues long. V gave up 3 bases and J gave up 7 bases, with 3 bases separating them. Germline V gives CDR1 ENHRY, CDR2 SYGVKD. The CDR3: CAISDGEKLFF. The CDR3 coding sequence is TGTGCCATCAGTGACGGTGAAAAACTGTTTTTT.